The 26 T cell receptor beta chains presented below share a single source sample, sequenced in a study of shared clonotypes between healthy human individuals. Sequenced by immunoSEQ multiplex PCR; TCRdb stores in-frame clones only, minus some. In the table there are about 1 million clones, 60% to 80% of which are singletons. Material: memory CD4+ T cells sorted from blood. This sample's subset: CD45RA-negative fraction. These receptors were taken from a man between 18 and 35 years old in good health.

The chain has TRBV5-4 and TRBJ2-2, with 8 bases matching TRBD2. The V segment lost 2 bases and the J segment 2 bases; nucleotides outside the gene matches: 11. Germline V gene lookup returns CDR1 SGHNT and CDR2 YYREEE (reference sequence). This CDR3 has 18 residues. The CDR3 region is CASSLYIGSGANTGELFF. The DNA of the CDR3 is TGTGCCAGCAGCTTATATATAGGTAGCGGGGCTAACACCGGGGAGCTGTTTTTT.

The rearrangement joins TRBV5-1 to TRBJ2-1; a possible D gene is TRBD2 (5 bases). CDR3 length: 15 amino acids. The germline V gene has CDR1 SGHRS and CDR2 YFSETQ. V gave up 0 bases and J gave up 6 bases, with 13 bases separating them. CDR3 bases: TGCGCCAGCAGCTTGGGAGGGAGCGGTGGCAATGAGCAGTTCTTC. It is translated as CASSLGGSGGNEQFF.

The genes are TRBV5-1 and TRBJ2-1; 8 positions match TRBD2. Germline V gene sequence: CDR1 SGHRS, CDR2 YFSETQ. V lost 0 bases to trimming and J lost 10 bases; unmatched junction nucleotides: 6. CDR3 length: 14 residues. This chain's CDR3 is CASSLVAGLWEQFF. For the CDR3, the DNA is TGCGCCAGCAGCTTGGTAGCGGGGCTTTGGGAGCAGTTCTTC.

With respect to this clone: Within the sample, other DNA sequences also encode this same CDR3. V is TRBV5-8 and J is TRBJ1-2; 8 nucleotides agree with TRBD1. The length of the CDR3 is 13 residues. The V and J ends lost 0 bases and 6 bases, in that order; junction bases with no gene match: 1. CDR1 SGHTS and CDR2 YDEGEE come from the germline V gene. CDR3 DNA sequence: TGTGCCAGCAGCTTGGGGACAGGGAATGGCTACACCTTC. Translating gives CASSLGTGNGYTF.

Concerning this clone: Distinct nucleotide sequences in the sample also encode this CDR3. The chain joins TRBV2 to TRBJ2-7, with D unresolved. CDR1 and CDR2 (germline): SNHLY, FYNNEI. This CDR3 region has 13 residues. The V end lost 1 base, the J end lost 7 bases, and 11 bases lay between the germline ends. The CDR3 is CASSEVGYSEQYF. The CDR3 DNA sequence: TGTGCCAGCAGTGAAGTGGGATATTCTGAGCAGTACTTC.

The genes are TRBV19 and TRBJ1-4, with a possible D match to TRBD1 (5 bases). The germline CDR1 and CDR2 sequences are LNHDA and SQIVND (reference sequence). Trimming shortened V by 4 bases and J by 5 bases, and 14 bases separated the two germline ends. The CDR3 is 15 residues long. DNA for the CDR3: TGTGCCAGTAGTAATTTACAGGCCTCCAATGAAAAACTGTTTTTT. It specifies CASSNLQASNEKLFF. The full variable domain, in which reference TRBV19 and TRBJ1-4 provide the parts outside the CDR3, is DGGITQSPKYLFRKEGQNVTLSCEQNLNHDAMYWYRQDPGQGLRLIYYSQIVNDFQKGDIAEGYSVSREKKESFPLTVTSAQKNPTAFYLCASSNLQASNEKLFFGSGTQLSVL.

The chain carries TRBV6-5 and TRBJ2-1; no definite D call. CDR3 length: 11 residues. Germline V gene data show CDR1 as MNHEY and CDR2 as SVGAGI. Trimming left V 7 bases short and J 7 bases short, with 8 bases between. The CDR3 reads CASTMGNEQFF. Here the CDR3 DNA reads TGTGCCAGCACTATGGGAAATGAGCAGTTCTTC.

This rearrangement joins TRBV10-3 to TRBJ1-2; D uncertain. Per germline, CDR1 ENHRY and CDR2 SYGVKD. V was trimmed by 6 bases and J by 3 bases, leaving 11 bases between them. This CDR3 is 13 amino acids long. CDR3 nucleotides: TGTGCCATCAGCCAATTTGCCGACTATGGCTACACCTTC. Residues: CAISQFADYGYTF.

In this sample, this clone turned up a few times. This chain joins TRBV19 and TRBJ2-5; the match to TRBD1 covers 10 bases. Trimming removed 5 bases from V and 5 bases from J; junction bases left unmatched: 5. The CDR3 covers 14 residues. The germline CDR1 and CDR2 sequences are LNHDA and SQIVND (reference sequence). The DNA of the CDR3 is TGTGCCAGTAGTCGACAGGGGGCGTGGGAGACCCAGTACTTC. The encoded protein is CASSRQGAWETQYF.

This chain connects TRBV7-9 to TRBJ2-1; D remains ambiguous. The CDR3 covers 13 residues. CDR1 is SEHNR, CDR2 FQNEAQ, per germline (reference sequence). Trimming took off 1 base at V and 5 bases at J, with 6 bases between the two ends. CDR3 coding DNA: TGTGCCAGCAGCTTAGACATCAACAATGAGCAGTTCTTC. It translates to CASSLDINNEQFF.

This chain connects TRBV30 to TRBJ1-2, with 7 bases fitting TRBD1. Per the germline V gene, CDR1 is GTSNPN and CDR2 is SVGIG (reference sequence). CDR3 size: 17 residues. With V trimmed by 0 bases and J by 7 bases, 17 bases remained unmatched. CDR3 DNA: TGTGCCTGGAGTGTAGGAGGAGGAAGGGGGCGCGAGGTTGGCTACACCTTC. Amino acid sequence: CAWSVGGGRGREVGYTF.

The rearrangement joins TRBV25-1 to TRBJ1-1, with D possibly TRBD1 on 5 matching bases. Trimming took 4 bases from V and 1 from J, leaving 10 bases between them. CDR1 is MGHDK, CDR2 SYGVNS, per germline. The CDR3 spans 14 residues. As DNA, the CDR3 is TGTGCCAGCAGTGGGTTTGGGGGGAACACTGAAGCTTTCTTT. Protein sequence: CASSGFGGNTEAFF.

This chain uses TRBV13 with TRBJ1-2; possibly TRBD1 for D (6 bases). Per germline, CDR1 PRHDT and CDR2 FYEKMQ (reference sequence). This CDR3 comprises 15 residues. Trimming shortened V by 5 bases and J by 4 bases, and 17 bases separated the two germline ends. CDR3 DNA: TGTGCCAGCAGCGGCCAGACAGGTCTTTCCTATGGCTACACCTTC. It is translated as CASSGQTGLSYGYTF.

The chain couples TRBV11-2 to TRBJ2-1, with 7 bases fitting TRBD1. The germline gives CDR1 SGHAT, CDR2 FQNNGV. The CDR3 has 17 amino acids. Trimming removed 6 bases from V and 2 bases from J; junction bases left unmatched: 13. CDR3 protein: CASRPVLTGFPYNEQFF. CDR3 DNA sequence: TGTGCCAGCAGGCCCGTGCTGACAGGGTTTCCCTACAATGAGCAGTTCTTC.

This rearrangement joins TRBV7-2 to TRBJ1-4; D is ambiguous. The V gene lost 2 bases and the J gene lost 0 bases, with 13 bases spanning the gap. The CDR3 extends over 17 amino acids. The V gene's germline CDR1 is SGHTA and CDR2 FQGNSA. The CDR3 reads CASSLTFLSATNEKLFF. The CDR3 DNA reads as TGTGCCAGCAGCTTAACGTTCCTGAGTGCAACTAATGAAAAACTGTTTTTT. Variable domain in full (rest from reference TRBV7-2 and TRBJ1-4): GAGVSQSPSNKVTEKGKDVELRCDPISGHTALYWYRQSLGQGLEFLIYFQGNSAPDKSGLPSDRFSAERTGGSVSTLTIQRTQQEDSAVYLCASSLTFLSATNEKLFFGSGTQLSVL.

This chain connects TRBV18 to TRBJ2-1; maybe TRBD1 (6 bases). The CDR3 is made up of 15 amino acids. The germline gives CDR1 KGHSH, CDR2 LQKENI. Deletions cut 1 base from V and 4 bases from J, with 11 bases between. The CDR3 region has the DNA TGTGCCAGCTCACCACGACGGCAGGGGTACAATGAGCAGTTCTTC. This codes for CASSPRRQGYNEQFF.

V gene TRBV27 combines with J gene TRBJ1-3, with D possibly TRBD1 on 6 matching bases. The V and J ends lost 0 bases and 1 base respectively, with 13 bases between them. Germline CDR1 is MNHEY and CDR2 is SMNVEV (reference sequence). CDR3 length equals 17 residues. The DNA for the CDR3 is TGTGCCAGCAGTTTATCGCCCTTGGGGACATCTGGAAACACCATATATTTT. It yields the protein CASSLSPLGTSGNTIYF.

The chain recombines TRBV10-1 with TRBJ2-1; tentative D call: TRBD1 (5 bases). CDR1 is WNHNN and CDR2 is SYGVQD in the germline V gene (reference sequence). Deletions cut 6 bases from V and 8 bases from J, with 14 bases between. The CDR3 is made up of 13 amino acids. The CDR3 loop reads CASSPGSPDEQFF. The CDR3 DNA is TGCGCCAGCAGCCCAGGGTCCCCGGATGAGCAGTTCTTC.

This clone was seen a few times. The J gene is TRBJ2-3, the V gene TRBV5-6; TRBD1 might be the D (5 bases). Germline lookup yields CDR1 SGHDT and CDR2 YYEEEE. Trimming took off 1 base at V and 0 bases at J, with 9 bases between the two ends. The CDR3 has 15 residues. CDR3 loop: CASSLLQGSTDTQYF. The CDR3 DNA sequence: TGTGCCAGCAGCTTGTTGCAGGGAAGCACAGATACGCAGTATTTT.

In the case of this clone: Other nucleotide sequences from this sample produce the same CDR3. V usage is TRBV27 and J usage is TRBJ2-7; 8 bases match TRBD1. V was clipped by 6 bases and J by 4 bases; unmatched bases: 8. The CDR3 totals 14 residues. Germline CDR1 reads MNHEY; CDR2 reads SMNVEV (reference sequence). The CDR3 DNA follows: TGTGCCAGCAGAAGGACAGGGCTTGGGTACGAGCAGTACTTC. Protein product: CASRRTGLGYEQYF.

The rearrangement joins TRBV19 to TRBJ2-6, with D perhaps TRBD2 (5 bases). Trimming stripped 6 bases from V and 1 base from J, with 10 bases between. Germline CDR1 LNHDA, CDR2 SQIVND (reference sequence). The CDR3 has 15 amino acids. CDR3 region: CASREASSGANVLTF. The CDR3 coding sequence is TGTGCCAGTAGGGAGGCGTCTTCTGGGGCCAACGTCCTGACTTTC.

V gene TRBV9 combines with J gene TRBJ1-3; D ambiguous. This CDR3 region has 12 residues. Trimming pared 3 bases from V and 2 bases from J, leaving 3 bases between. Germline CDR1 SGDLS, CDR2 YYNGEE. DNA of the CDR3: TGTGCCAGCAGCGGGGCTGGAAACACCATATATTTT. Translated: CASSGAGNTIYF.

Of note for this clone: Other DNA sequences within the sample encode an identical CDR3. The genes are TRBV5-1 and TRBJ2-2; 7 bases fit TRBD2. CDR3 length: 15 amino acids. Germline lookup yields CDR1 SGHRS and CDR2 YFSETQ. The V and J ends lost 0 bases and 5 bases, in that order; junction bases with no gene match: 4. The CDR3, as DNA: TGCGCCAGCAGCTTGGCCGTTAGCGGGACCGGGGAGCTGTTTTTT. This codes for CASSLAVSGTGELFF.

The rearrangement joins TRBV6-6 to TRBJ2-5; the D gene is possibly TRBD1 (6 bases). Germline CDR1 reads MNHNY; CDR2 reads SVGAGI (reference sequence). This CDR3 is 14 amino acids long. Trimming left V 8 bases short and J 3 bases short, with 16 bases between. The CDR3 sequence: CASVWSAGEETQYF. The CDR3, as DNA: TGTGCCAGCGTCTGGTCGGCAGGGGAAGAGACCCAGTACTTC.

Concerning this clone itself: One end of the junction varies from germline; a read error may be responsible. DNA for the CDR3: TGTGCTAGCAGCTTAGAACAGCGAGGCGAGCAGTACTTC. This gives the protein CASSLEQRGEQYF. The V and J genes are TRBV7-7 and TRBJ2-7, with D unclear. The CDR3 sequence is 13 residues long. Germline V gives CDR1 SSHAT, CDR2 FNYEAQ (reference sequence).

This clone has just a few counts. The CDR3 spells CATALPGRGQRSSGNTIYF. CDR3 DNA: TGTGCCACCGCCCTCCCGGGACGGGGACAGCGGTCCTCTGGAAACACCATATATTTT. The rearrangement links TRBV19 to TRBJ1-3; 7 positions agree with TRBD1. Germline V gives CDR1 LNHDA, CDR2 SQIVND (reference sequence). With V trimmed by 10 bases and J by 0 bases, 21 bases remained unmatched. The CDR3 is 19 amino acids.